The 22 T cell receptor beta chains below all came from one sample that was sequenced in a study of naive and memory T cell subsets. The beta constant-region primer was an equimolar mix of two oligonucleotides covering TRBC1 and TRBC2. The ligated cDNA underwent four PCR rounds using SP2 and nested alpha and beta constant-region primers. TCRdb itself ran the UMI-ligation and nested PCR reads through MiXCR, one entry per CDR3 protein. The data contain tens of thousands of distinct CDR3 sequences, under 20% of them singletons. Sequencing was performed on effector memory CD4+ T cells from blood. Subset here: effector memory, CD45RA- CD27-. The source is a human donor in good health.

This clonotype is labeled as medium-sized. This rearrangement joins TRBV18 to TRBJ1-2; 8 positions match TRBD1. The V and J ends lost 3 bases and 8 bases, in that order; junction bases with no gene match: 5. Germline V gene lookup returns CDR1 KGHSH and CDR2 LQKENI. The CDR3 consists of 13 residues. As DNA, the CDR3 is TGTGCCAGCTCACCCGACAGGGGAGTCGGCTACACCTTC. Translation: CASSPDRGVGYTF.

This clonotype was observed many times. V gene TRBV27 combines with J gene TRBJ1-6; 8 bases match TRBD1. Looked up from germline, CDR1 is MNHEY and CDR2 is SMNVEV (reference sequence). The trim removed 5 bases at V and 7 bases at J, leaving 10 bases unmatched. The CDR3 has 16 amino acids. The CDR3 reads CASSRRTGSENSPLHF. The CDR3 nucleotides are TGTGCCAGCAGTAGACGGACAGGGTCTGAGAATTCACCCCTCCACTTT.

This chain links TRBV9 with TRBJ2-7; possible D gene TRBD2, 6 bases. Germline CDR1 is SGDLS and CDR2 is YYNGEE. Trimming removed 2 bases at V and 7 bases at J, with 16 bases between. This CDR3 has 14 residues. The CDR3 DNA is TGTGCCAGCAGCGTTGGGGGACCCGGAGGGGAGCAGTACTTC. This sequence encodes CASSVGGPGGEQYF.

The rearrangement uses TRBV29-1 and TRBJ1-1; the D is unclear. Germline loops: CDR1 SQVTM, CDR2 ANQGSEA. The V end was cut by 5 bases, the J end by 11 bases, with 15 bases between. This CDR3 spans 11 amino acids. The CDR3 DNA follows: TGCAGCGTTTCGGGAAGCGTTGAGGCTTTCTTT. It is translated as CSVSGSVEAFF.

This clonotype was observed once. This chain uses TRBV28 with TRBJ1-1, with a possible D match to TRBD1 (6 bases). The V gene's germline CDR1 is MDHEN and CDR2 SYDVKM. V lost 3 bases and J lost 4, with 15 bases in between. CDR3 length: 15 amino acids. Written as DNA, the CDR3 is TGTGCCAGCAGTTTGCCGGCGGGGGGCGGCACTGAAGCTTTCTTT. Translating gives CASSLPAGGGTEAFF.

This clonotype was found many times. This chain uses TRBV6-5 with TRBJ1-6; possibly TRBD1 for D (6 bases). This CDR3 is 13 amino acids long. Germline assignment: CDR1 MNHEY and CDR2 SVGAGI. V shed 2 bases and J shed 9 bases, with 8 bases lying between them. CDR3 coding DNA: TGTGCCAGCAGTTACGAAGGGGGTTCACCCCTCCACTTT. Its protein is CASSYEGGSPLHF.

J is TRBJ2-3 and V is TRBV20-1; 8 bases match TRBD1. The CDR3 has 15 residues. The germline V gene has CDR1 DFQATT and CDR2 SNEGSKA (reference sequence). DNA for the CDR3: TGCAGGGCAATAGGACAGGGAAGACCCACAGATACGCAGTATTTT. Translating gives CRAIGQGRPTDTQYF.

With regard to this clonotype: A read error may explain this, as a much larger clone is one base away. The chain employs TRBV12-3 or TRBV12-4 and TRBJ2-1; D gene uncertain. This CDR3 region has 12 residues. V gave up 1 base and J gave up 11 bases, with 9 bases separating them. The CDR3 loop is CASSLDVPQQFF. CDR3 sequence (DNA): TGTGCCAGCAGTTTAGACGTTCCTCAGCAGTTCTTC.

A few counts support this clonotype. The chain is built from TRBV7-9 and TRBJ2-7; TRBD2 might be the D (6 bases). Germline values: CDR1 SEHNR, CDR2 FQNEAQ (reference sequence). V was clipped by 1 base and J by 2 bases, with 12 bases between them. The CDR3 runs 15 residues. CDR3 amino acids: CASSLGASVTYEQYF. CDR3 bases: TGTGCCAGCAGCTTAGGTGCTAGCGTCACCTACGAGCAGTACTTC.

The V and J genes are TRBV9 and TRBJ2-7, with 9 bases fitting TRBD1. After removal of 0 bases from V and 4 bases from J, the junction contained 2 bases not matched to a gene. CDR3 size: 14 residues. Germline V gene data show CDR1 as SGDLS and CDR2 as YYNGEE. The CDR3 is CASSVGQGGYEQYF. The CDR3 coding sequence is TGTGCCAGCAGCGTAGGACAGGGGGGTTACGAGCAGTACTTC.

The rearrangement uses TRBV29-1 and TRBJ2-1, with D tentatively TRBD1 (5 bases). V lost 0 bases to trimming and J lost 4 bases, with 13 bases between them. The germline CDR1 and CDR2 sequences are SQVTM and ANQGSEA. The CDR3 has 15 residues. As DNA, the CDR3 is TGCAGCGTTGAAGATCAAACAGGACGGTACAATGAGCAGTTCTTC. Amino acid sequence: CSVEDQTGRYNEQFF.

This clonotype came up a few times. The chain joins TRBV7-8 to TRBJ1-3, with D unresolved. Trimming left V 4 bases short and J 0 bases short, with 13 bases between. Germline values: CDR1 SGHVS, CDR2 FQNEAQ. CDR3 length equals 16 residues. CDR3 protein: CASSSSRVSSGNTIYF. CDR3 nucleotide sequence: TGTGCCAGCAGCTCCTCGCGTGTGAGCTCTGGAAACACCATATATTTT.

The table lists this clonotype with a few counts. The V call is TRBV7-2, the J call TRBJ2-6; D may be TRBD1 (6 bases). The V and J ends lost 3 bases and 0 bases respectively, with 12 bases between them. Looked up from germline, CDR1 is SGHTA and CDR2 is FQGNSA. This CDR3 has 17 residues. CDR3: CASSLRQAISGANVLTF. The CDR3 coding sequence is TGTGCCAGCAGCTTGAGACAGGCCATCTCTGGGGCCAACGTCCTGACTTTC.

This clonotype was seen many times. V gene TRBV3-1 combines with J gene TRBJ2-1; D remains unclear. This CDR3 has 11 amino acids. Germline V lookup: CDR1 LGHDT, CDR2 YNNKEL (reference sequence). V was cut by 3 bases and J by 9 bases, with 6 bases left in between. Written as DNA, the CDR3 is TGTGCCAGCAGCCATCTCGGTGAGCAGTTCTTC. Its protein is CASSHLGEQFF.

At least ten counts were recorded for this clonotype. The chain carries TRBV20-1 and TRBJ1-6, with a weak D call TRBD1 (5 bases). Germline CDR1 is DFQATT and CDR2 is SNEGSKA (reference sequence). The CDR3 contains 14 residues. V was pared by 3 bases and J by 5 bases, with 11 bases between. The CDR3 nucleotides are TGCAGTGCTAGGAGCCAGGGAAATAATTCACCCCTCCACTTT. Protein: CSARSQGNNSPLHF.

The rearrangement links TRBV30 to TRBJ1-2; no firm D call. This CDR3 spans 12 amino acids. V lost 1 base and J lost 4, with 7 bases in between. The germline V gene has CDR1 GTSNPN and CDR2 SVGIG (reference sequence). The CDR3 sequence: CAWSGGSYGYTF. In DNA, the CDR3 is TGTGCCTGGAGTGGGGGTAGCTATGGCTACACCTTC.

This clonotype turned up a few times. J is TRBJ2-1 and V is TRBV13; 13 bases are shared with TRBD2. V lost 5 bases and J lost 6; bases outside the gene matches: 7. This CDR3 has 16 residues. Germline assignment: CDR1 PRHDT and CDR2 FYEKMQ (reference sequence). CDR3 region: CASSRGLAGVTNEQFF. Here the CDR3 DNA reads TGTGCCAGCAGCCGAGGACTAGCGGGAGTCACCAATGAGCAGTTCTTC.

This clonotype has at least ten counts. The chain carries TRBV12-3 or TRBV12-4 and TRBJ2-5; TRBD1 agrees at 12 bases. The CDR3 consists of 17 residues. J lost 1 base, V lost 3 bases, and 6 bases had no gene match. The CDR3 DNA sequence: TGTGCCAGCAGTTTGGAACGGGACAGGGGGCCCCAAGAGACCCAGTACTTC. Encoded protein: CASSLERDRGPQETQYF.

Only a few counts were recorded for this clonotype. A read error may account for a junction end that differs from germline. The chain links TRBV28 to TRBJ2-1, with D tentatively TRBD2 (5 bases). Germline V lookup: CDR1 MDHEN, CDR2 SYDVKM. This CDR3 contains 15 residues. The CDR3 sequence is CASRDLTPMSGYGIF. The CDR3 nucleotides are TGTGCCAGCAGGGACTTGACACCAATGAGCGGTTACGGAATCTTC.

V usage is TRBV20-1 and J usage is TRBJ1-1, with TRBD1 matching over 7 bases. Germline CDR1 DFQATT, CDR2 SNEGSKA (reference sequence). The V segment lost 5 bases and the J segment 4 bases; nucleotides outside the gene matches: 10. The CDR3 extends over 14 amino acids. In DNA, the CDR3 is TGCAGTGCTGGGAATATGGCAGGGGGCACTGAAGCTTTCTTT. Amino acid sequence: CSAGNMAGGTEAFF.

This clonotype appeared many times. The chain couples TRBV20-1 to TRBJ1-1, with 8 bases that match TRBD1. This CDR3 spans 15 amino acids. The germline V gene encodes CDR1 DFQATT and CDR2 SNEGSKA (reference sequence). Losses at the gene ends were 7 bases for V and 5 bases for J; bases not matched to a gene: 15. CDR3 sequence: CSVLTPRGLGTEAFF. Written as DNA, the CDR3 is TGCAGTGTTCTTACCCCCAGGGGGCTTGGAACTGAAGCTTTCTTT.

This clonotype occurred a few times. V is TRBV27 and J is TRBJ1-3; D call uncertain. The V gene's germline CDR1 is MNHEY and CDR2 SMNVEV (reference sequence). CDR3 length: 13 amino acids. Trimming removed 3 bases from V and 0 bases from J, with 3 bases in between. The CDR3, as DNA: TGTGCCAGCAGTTTCAGCTCTGGAAACACCATATATTTT. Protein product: CASSFSSGNTIYF.